Listed here are 32 T cell receptor beta chains from one sample, sequenced in a study of T cells in localized non-small cell lung cancer. Assay used: immunoSEQ multiplex PCR; TCRdb lists only in-frame clones, some missing. The sample carries 2,000 to 3,000 clones, 40% recorded once. The source was lung tumor tissue, collected before any cancer treatment. These receptors were obtained from a male donor older than 55 with stage II squamous cell lung carcinoma.

The rearrangement uses TRBV28 and TRBJ1-4; D is unclear. The CDR3 spans 12 residues. Trimming pared 6 bases from V and 8 bases from J, leaving 10 bases between. Per germline, CDR1 MDHEN and CDR2 SYDVKM. The CDR3 DNA follows: TGTGCCAGCAGCGTCACGGGGGAAAAACTGTTTTTT. Its protein product is CASSVTGEKLFF. Variable domain in full (rest from reference TRBV28 and TRBJ1-4): DVKVTQSSRYLVKRTGEKVFLECVQDMDHENMFWYRQDPGLGLRLIYFSYDVKMKEKGDIPEGYSVSREKKERFSLILESASTNQTSMYLCASSVTGEKLFFGSGTQLSVL.

This chain links TRBV19 with TRBJ2-3; D is possibly TRBD1 (5 bases). Per germline, CDR1 LNHDA and CDR2 SQIVND (reference sequence). The V end was cut by 5 bases, the J end by 1 base, with 7 bases between. The CDR3 totals 13 residues. CDR3 residues: CASSPRGTDTQYF. CDR3 bases: TGTGCCAGTAGTCCCAGGGGCACAGATACGCAGTATTTT.

By share, this clone ranks as medium-sized (0.01 to 0.1%). J is TRBJ2-7 and V is TRBV28; TRBD2 matches 8 bases. J gave up 0 bases and V 6 bases, and 13 bases lay outside the gene matches. From germline, CDR1 is MDHEN and CDR2 SYDVKM. There are 17 residues in the CDR3. The CDR3 coding sequence is TGTGCCAGCAGCAAGGGCGCAGGCAGCGGGAGCTCCTACGAGCAGTACTTC. Translation gives CASSKGAGSGSSYEQYF. Full variable domain (rest looked up from reference TRBV28 and TRBJ2-7): DVKVTQSSRYLVKRTGEKVFLECVQDMDHENMFWYRQDPGLGLRLIYFSYDVKMKEKGDIPEGYSVSREKKERFSLILESASTNQTSMYLCASSKGAGSGSSYEQYFGPGTRLTVT.

The chain links TRBV28 to TRBJ2-3; D is perhaps TRBD1 (6 bases). V lost 4 bases and J 2 bases, leaving 19 bases between the germline ends. CDR1 and CDR2 (germline): MDHEN, SYDVKM. The CDR3 sequence is 17 residues long. The CDR3 DNA follows: TGTGCCAGCAGTTCGCCTTCGACAGGTTCCTACACAGATACGCAGTATTTT. It specifies CASSSPSTGSYTDTQYF.

V usage is TRBV6-8 and J usage is TRBJ2-7, with 11 positions matching TRBD1. CDR3 size: 16 residues. V trimming: 4 bases; J trimming: 4 bases; junction bases outside the gene matches: 9. Per germline, CDR1 MNHGY and CDR2 SAAAGT. The CDR3: CASSSSGTGGEYEQYF. CDR3 DNA sequence: TGTGCCAGCAGTTCCTCCGGGACAGGGGGGGAGTACGAGCAGTACTTC.

The chain links TRBV9 to TRBJ2-5; D possibly corresponds to TRBD1 (5 bases). Germline V gene data show CDR1 as SGDLS and CDR2 as YYNGEE. This CDR3 comprises 16 residues. Trimming pared 0 bases from V and 5 bases from J, leaving 17 bases between. CDR3 coding DNA: TGTGCCAGCAGCGTAGAAGGGTCAGGGTTGGGGGAGACCCAGTACTTC. Amino acid sequence: CASSVEGSGLGETQYF.

This clone occurred a few times. This chain links TRBV4-1 with TRBJ1-1; 10 bases are shared with TRBD1. V shed 4 bases and J 6 bases; nucleotides not matched to a gene: 5. The CDR3 is made up of 14 amino acids. Germline CDR1 MGHRA, CDR2 YSYEKL. The CDR3 region has the DNA TGCGCCAGCAGCCCCCGACAGGGGGCAGCTGAAGCTTTCTTT. This sequence encodes CASSPRQGAAEAFF.

This chain links TRBV18 with TRBJ2-3, with D maybe TRBD1 (5 bases). The length of the CDR3 is 14 residues. The germline V and J ends were trimmed by 2 bases and 1 base, with 7 bases remaining between them. Looked up from germline, CDR1 is KGHSH and CDR2 is LQKENI. CDR3 sequence reads: CASSPGAGTDTQYF. CDR3 bases: TGTGCCAGCTCACCAGGGGCAGGCACAGATACGCAGTATTTT.

This chain uses TRBV18 with TRBJ2-5; no definite D call. V was pared by 3 bases and J by 5 bases, with 7 bases between. CDR3 size: 12 residues. CDR1 and CDR2 (germline): KGHSH, LQKENI. The CDR3 is CASSPKRETQYF. Here the CDR3 DNA reads TGTGCCAGCTCACCGAAACGGGAGACCCAGTACTTC.

CDR3: CASSTGQGFSYF. CDR3 in DNA: TGTGCCAGCAGTACGGGACAGGGGTTCTCCTACTTC. V gene TRBV6-8 combines with J gene TRBJ2-7, with 10 bases that match TRBD1. Germline CDR1 reads MNHGY; CDR2 reads SAAAGT. The CDR3 totals 12 residues. The ends lost 5 bases at V and 13 bases at J; junction bases unmatched: 8.

The chain couples TRBV1 to TRBJ2-3; TRBD2, the table's D call, lacks a check against the DNA. TRBV1 is given as a pseudogene. The CDR3 totals 19 residues. The CDR3 is CASSQEGTSGKWWIDTQYF. The DNA for the CDR3 is TGCGCCAGCAGCCAAGAGGGGACTAGCGGGAAGTGGTGGATAGATACGCAGTATTTT.

This clone is labeled as medium-sized. V and J are TRBV11-3 and TRBJ2-7, with TRBD1 matching over 7 bases. Looked up from germline, CDR1 is SGHNT and CDR2 is YENEEA. Unmatched junction bases numbered 5, after V lost 3 bases and J lost 3 bases. The CDR3 consists of 14 residues. CDR3 nucleotide sequence: TGTGCCAGCAGCTTCGGGACAGTAATCTACGAGCAGTACTTC. It specifies CASSFGTVIYEQYF.

This rearrangement joins TRBV29-1 to TRBJ1-1, with D uncertain. Germline-derived CDR1 and CDR2 are SQVTM and ANQGSEA. This CDR3 contains 12 residues. V lost 6 bases and J 4 bases, leaving 12 bases between the germline ends. The CDR3 loop reads CSVAHPGTEAFF. The CDR3 bases are TGCAGCGTCGCCCACCCGGGCACTGAAGCTTTCTTT.

The CDR3, as DNA: TGTGCCAGCTCACCCCAAGGGGGATCCCCTGAAGCTTTCTTT. This translates into CASSPQGGSPEAFF. The chain joins TRBV18 to TRBJ1-1; possibly TRBD1 for D (6 bases). This CDR3 is built from 14 residues. Deletions cut 3 bases from V and 6 bases from J, with 14 bases between. From germline, CDR1 is KGHSH and CDR2 LQKENI.

This clone turned up a few times. This rearrangement joins TRBV5-1 to TRBJ1-5; D uncertain. V was clipped by 0 bases and J by 0 bases, with 7 bases between them. Per the germline V gene, CDR1 is SGHRS and CDR2 is YFSETQ. This CDR3 comprises 15 residues. CDR3 DNA: TGCGCCAGCAGCTTGGCCGGTGGTAGCAATCAGCCCCAGCATTTT. This codes for CASSLAGGSNQPQHF.

The V call is TRBV10-2, the J call TRBJ2-1; D remains unclear. Trimming cost V 2 bases and J 3 bases, with 8 bases left between them. The CDR3 consists of 14 residues. CDR1 is WSHSY and CDR2 is SAAADI in the germline V gene. The CDR3: CASSENTIYNEQFF. Written as DNA, the CDR3 is TGCGCCAGCAGTGAGAATACTATCTACAATGAGCAGTTCTTC.

The table lists this clone with a few counts. The genes are TRBV28 and TRBJ2-4, with D perhaps being TRBD1 or TRBD2 (6 bases each). CDR1 MDHEN and CDR2 SYDVKM come from the germline V gene. With 7 bases removed from V and 0 bases from J, the gap between germline ends came to 22 bases. This CDR3 is 18 amino acids long. The DNA of the CDR3 is TGTGCCAGCACCCACTCGAGGGGGGTGGCCCTAGCCAAAAACATTCAGTACTTC. The encoded protein is CASTHSRGVALAKNIQYF.

This clone has more than one count but fewer than ten. The chain joins TRBV6-8 to TRBJ1-5; TRBD1 is a possible D gene (6 bases). Trimming took 5 bases from V and 5 from J, leaving 10 bases between them. There are 13 residues in the CDR3. The germline CDR1 and CDR2 sequences are MNHGY and SAAAGT. CDR3 amino acids: CASSGGGDQPQHF. As DNA, the CDR3 is TGTGCCAGCAGTGGAGGGGGGGATCAGCCCCAGCATTTT.

The rearrangement links TRBV11-3 to TRBJ2-7; tentatively, D is TRBD1 (5 bases). This CDR3 spans 14 amino acids. V lost 4 bases to trimming and J lost 1 base, with 11 bases between them. The germline V gene encodes CDR1 SGHNT and CDR2 YENEEA. CDR3 nucleotides: TGTGCCAGCAGCTCGCAGGGTGAGTCCTACGAGCAGTACTTC. Its translation is CASSSQGESYEQYF.

The J gene is TRBJ2-3, the V gene TRBV7-5; the table's D gene call, TRBD2, was not cross checked with the DNA. TRBV7-5 is marked as a pseudogene. The length of the CDR3 is 15 residues. The CDR3 region is CASSLKLGDTDTQYF. The CDR3 DNA reads as TGTGCCAGCAGCTTGAAGCTCGGGGACACAGATACGCAGTATTTT.

The V and J genes are TRBV28 and TRBJ2-5; TRBD1 agrees at 8 bases. The CDR3 consists of 14 residues. Germline CDR1 MDHEN, CDR2 SYDVKM. V gave up 6 bases and J gave up 5 bases; unmatched junction bases: 8. CDR3 bases: TGTGCCAGCAGCCTCCAGGGGGCGAGGGAGACCCAGTACTTC. Encoded protein: CASSLQGARETQYF.

This clone occurred a few times. This chain connects TRBV7-6 to TRBJ2-2; 8 bases line up with TRBD1. The trim removed 5 bases at V and 1 base at J, leaving 6 bases unmatched. CDR3 length: 16 residues. CDR1 SGHVS and CDR2 FNYEAQ come from the germline V gene. Written as DNA, the CDR3 is TGTGCCAGCAGCGCCTCCGGGACAGGGAACACCGGGGAGCTGTTTTTT. Its protein product is CASSASGTGNTGELFF.

For the CDR3, the DNA is TGTGCCAGCAGCCAATCCGCAATTGACAGGGAGAACACTGAAGCTTTCTTT. This gives the protein CASSQSAIDRENTEAFF. The chain joins TRBV16 to TRBJ1-1; 7 bases fit TRBD1. This CDR3 comprises 17 residues. Germline values: CDR1 KGHSY, CDR2 FQNENV. Trimming cost V 0 bases and J 1 base; bases outside gene matches: 8.

This clone was picked up a small number of times. V and J are TRBV7-5 and TRBJ2-1; the table's D gene call, TRBD1, was not cross checked with the DNA. TRBV7-5 is described as a pseudogene. This CDR3 is 16 amino acids long. This CDR3 reads CASSLGQGLVGNEQFF. DNA for the CDR3: TGTGCCAGCAGCCTGGGACAGGGGCTGGTGGGCAATGAGCAGTTCTTC.

This clone was recorded only once. The genes are TRBV30 and TRBJ2-5; 9 nucleotides align to TRBD2. Germline CDR1 is GTSNPN and CDR2 is SVGIG (reference sequence). This CDR3 has 15 residues. Germline trimming cut 0 bases from V and 8 bases from J; bases unmatched to any gene: 10. Here the CDR3 DNA reads TGTGCCTGGAGTGTAGGGCGGGGGGGCAAGGAAACCCAGTACTTC. Translating it yields CAWSVGRGGKETQYF. The full variable domain, its missing parts supplied by reference TRBV30 and TRBJ2-5, is SQTIHQWPATLVQPVGSPLSLECTVEGTSNPNLYWYRQAAGRGLQLLFYSVGIGQISSEVPQNLSASRPQDRQFILSSKKLLLSDSGFYLCAWSVGRGGKETQYFGPGTRLLVL.

The rearrangement links TRBV6-7 to TRBJ2-2; D is perhaps TRBD1 (6 bases). TRBV6-7 is an ORF; its function is uncertain. The CDR3 has 16 residues. Deletions cut 6 bases from V and 0 bases from J, with 14 bases between. The CDR3 reads CASSLTGPSNTGELFF. The CDR3 coding sequence is TGTGCCAGCAGCCTGACAGGTCCTTCGAACACCGGGGAGCTGTTTTTT.

This clone appeared a few times. V gene TRBV28 combines with J gene TRBJ2-3; 8 bases fit TRBD2. The germline gives CDR1 MDHEN, CDR2 SYDVKM. V was clipped by 8 bases and J by 7 bases; unmatched bases: 17. This CDR3 is built from 16 residues. This chain's CDR3 is CASPPNGAGGWNTQYF. Written as DNA, the CDR3 is TGTGCCAGCCCCCCCAATGGGGCGGGAGGTTGGAATACGCAGTATTTT.

This CDR3 is CASSWGGTNTEAFF. CDR3 nucleotide sequence: TGTGCCAGCAGTTGGGGGGGCACGAACACTGAAGCTTTCTTT. The chain couples TRBV28 to TRBJ1-1; tentative D call: TRBD1 (6 bases). The CDR3 is made up of 14 amino acids. Germline V gene lookup returns CDR1 MDHEN and CDR2 SYDVKM. V lost 4 bases to trimming and J lost 1 base, with 10 bases between them.

This clone is deemed medium-sized. The chain is built from TRBV6-8 and TRBJ1-5; D gene ambiguous. Trimming shortened V by 5 bases and J by 7 bases, and 12 bases separated the two germline ends. This CDR3 contains 13 residues. CDR1 and CDR2 from the germline V gene are MNHGY and SAAAGT. The CDR3 protein is CASSADLGQPQHF. Written as DNA, the CDR3 is TGTGCCAGCAGTGCAGACCTGGGACAGCCCCAGCATTTT.

The V gene is TRBV19, the J gene TRBJ1-2; TRBD1 might be the D (6 bases). Germline-derived CDR1 and CDR2 are LNHDA and SQIVND (reference sequence). CDR3 size: 14 residues. The V end lost 3 bases, the J end lost 4 bases, and 12 bases lay between the germline ends. The CDR3 sequence: CASSMGGGVYGYTF. DNA of the CDR3: TGTGCCAGTAGTATGGGCGGGGGCGTCTATGGCTACACCTTC. Looking up the rest from reference TRBV19 and TRBJ1-2 gives the full variable domain: DGGITQSPKYLFRKEGQNVTLSCEQNLNHDAMYWYRQDPGQGLRLIYYSQIVNDFQKGDIAEGYSVSREKKESFPLTVTSAQKNPTAFYLCASSMGGGVYGYTFGSGTRLTVV.

V usage is TRBV11-3 and J usage is TRBJ1-2; 7 positions agree with TRBD1. Germline V gene data show CDR1 as SGHNT and CDR2 as YENEEA. This CDR3 has 16 amino acids. The trim removed 1 base at V and 4 bases at J, leaving 9 bases unmatched. The CDR3 DNA is TGTGCCAGCAGCTTAGGGAGGGGGACAGAAACCTATGGCTACACCTTC. Its translation: CASSLGRGTETYGYTF.

V and J are TRBV28 and TRBJ1-5, with D hard to call. Germline CDR1 MDHEN, CDR2 SYDVKM. V was cut by 3 bases and J by 1 base, with 7 bases left in between. The CDR3 totals 14 residues. Written as DNA, the CDR3 is TGTGCCAGCAGTTTCCGCGGAAGCAATCAGCCCCAGCATTTT. This sequence encodes CASSFRGSNQPQHF.